This T cell receptor (beta chain) was profiled in a study of T cells in Graves' hyperthyroidism and ophthalmopathy. Study in general: At initial diagnosis, before any treatment had begun, peripheral blood was obtained.

This clonotype was seen ten or more times. What it recognizes is unknown. From germline, CDR1 is SGHTA and CDR2 FQGTGA. The CDR3 runs to 15 residues. Trimming took off 2 bases at V and 4 bases at J, with 14 bases between the two ends. TCR beta CDR3 sequences were amplified from RNA transcripts. A set of HTBI primers served as the primers for a first-round RT-PCR of the TCR CDR3. One entry per CDR3 protein, called by TCRdb with MiXCR from the multiplex PCR reads. The sample consists of more than 150,000 distinct CDR3 sequences, 15% to 20% of them appearing once. Findings and limits, study-wide: Most thyroid-expanded clonotypes above 0.001 were also found in blood. A model built on 13 V-J features separated ophthalmopathy from stable hyperthyroidism. Model-based prediction identified ophthalmopathy a median 6.5 months prior to its onset.

Sequenced: blood. This rearrangement joins TRBV7-3 to TRBJ1-1; a possible D gene is TRBD1 (6 bases). The origin of this receptor is a woman between 50 and 59 years old with Graves' hyperthyroidism. The CDR3 nucleotides are TGTGCCAGCAGCTTAGAACAGGGAGGCGTCACTGAAGCTTTCTTT. Residues: CASSLEQGGVTEAFF.